Shown below are 4 T cell receptor beta chains from a single sample sequenced in a study of T cell changes during pregnancy in multiple sclerosis. The repertoire was sequenced with immunoSEQ multiplex PCR; TCRdb's copy has only in-frame clones and lacks some. The sample carries some 70,000 clones, 92% recorded once. Sequencing used peripheral blood, obtained in the second trimester of pregnancy. These receptors all come from a female donor in good health, enrolled as a control in a pregnancy study.

The chain is built from TRBV5-6 and TRBJ2-7; 7 bases fit TRBD1. Germline-derived CDR1 and CDR2 are SGHDT and YYEEEE. There are 14 residues in the CDR3. The trim removed 0 bases at V and 3 bases at J, leaving 3 bases unmatched. CDR3 DNA: TGTGCCAGCAGCTTGGGGACAGGAGGCTACGAGCAGTACTTC. Amino acids: CASSLGTGGYEQYF. The full variable domain, in which reference TRBV5-6 and TRBJ2-7 provide the parts outside the CDR3, is DAGVTQSPTHLIKTRGQQVTLRCSPKSGHDTVSWYQQALGQGPQFIFQYYEEEERQRGNFPDRFSGHQFPNYSSELNVNALLLGDSALYLCASSLGTGGYEQYFGPGTRLTVT.

This sequence joins TRBV10-3 and TRBJ2-7; 7 nucleotides align to TRBD1. The CDR3 spans 14 residues. Trimming removed 0 bases from V and 5 bases from J; junction bases left unmatched: 4. Germline CDR1 is ENHRY and CDR2 is SYGVKD. Written as DNA, the CDR3 is TGTGCCATCAGTGAGTCGAACAGGGGACACGAGCAGTACTTC. Its protein product is CAISESNRGHEQYF.

Only one count was recorded for this clone. The chain recombines TRBV5-1 with TRBJ2-7; D call uncertain. The CDR3 length is 14 residues. CDR1 SGHRS and CDR2 YFSETQ come from the germline V gene. Trimming pared 1 base from V and 2 bases from J, leaving 10 bases between. CDR3 loop: CASSLRRGPYEQYF. The CDR3 bases are TGCGCCAGCAGCTTGAGGCGCGGCCCCTACGAGCAGTACTTC.

The CDR3 DNA follows: TGTGCCATCAGGGGCGGGGAGGAGTACTATGGCTACACCTTC. This translates into CAIRGGEEYYGYTF. V is TRBV10-3 and J is TRBJ1-2; D is unclear. The CDR3 is 14 amino acids. Germline values: CDR1 ENHRY, CDR2 SYGVKD. Trimming pared 6 bases from V and 3 bases from J, leaving 14 bases between.